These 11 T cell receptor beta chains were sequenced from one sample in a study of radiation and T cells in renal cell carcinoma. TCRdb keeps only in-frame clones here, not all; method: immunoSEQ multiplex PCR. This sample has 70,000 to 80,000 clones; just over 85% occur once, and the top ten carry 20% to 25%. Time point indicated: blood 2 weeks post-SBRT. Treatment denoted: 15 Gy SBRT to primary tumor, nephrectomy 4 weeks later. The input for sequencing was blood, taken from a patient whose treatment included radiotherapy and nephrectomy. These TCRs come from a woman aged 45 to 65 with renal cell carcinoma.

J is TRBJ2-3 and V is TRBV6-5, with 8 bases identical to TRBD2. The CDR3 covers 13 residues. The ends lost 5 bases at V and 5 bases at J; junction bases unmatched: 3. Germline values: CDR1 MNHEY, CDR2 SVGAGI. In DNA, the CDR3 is TGTGCCAGCAGTAAGCGGGAGTTAGATACGCAGTATTTT. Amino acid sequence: CASSKRELDTQYF.

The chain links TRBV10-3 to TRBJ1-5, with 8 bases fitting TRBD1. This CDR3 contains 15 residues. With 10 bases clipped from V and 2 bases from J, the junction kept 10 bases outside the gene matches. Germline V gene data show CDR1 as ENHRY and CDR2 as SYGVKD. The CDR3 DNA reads TGTGCCACCAGGGAGACAGGGGAAGGCAATCAGCCCCAGCATTTT. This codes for CATRETGEGNQPQHF.

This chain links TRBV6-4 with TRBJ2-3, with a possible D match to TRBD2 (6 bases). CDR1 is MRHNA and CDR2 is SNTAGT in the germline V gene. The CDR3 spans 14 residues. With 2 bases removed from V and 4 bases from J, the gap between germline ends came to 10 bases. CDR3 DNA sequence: TGTGCCAGCAGTGACACGGGACTGCCAGATACGCAGTATTTT. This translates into CASSDTGLPDTQYF.

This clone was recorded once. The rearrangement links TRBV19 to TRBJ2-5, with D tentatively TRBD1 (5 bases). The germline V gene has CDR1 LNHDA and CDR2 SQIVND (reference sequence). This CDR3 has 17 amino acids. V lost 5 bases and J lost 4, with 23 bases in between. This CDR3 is CASSFQMTDSSGETQYF. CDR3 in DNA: TGTGCCAGTAGTTTTCAAATGACAGATTCCTCGGGAGAGACCCAGTACTTC.

In DNA form, the CDR3 reads TGTGCCCGCGGGCAGGGGGCATCAGATACGCAGTATTTT. This encodes CARGQGASDTQYF. This chain links TRBV30 with TRBJ2-3, with TRBD1 identical over 8 bases. V gave up 8 bases and J gave up 4 bases; unmatched junction bases: 8. Germline CDR1 and CDR2: GTSNPN and SVGIG (reference sequence). This CDR3 is built from 13 residues.

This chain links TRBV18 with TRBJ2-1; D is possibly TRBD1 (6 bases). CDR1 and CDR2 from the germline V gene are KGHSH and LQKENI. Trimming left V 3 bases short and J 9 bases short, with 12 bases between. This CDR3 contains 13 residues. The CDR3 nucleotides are TGTGCCAGCTCACCTGCCAGGGGCAGTGAGCAGTTCTTC. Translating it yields CASSPARGSEQFF. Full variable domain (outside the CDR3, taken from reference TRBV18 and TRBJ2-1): NAGVMQNPRHLVRRRGQEARLRCSPMKGHSHVYWYRQLPEEGLKFMVYLQKENIIDESGMPKERFSAEFPKEGPSILRIQQVVRGDSAAYFCASSPARGSEQFFGPGTRLTVL.

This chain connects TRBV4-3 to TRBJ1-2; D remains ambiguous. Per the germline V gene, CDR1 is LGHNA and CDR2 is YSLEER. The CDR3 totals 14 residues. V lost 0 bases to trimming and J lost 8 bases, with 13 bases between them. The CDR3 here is CASSQDPGSKGYTF. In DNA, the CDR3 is TGCGCCAGCAGCCAAGATCCCGGGTCGAAGGGCTACACCTTC.

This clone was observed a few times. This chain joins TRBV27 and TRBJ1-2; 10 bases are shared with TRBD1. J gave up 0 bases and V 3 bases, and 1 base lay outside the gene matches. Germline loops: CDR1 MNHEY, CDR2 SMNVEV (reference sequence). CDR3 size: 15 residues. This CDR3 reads CASSFGTGANYGYTF. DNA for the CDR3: TGTGCCAGCAGTTTCGGGACAGGGGCTAACTATGGCTACACCTTC.

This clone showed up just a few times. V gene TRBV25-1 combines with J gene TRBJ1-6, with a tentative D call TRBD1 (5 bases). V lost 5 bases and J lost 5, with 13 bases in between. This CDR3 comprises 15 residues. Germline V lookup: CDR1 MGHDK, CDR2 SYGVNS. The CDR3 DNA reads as TGTGCCAGCAGTCCGACAGAGCTCGATAATTCACCCCTCCACTTT. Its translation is CASSPTELDNSPLHF.

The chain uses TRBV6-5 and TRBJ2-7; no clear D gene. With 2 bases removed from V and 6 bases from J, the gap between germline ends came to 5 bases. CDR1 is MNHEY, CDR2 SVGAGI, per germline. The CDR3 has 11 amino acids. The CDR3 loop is CASSYGVEQYF. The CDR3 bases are TGTGCCAGCAGTTACGGGGTCGAGCAGTACTTC.

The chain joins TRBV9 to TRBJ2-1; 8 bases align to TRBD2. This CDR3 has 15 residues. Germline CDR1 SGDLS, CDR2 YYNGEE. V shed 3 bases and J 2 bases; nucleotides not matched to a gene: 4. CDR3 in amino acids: CASSEVGRAYNEQFF. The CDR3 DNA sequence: TGTGCCAGCAGCGAAGTCGGGAGGGCCTACAATGAGCAGTTCTTC.